This T cell receptor beta chain was sequenced during a study of identical twins' blood T cells. TCRdb reanalysed the 5' RACE reads using MiXCR and keeps one entry per CDR3 protein. Here the sample spans roughly 380,000 distinct CDR3 sequences, roughly 27% being singletons. Study-wide findings and caveats: Twins reportedly had markedly more similar V usage than unrelated donors, even among out-of-frame TCRbeta clonotypes.

There are many counts of this clonotype. Its specificity is unknown. Six healthy women, forming three identical twin pairs, donated samples. This CDR3 spans 16 amino acids. V trimming: 4 bases; J trimming: 2 bases; junction bases outside the gene matches: 9. Germline CDR1 and CDR2: LGHNA and YNFKEQ. The TCR originated in a woman aged 18-55 years in good health. The chain links TRBV4-2 to TRBJ2-3, with TRBD1 identical over 7 bases. The sample comprised PBMCs. The CDR3 DNA sequence: TGTGCCAGCAGCCTGACCGGGACAGAATACACAGATACGCAGTATTTT. It is translated as CASSLTGTEYTDTQYF.